Listed here are 27 T cell receptor beta chains from one sample, sequenced in a study of shared clonotypes between healthy human individuals (dated by TCRdb to between 2020 and 2021). The method was the immunoSEQ multiplex PCR assay. TCRdb holds this immuneACCESS table with in-frame rearrangements only. Some clones are missing; in checked studies, unresolved V genes explain under half, and the rest has no known cause. The sample yields approximately 500,000 clones; roughly 78% were counted once. The ten largest clones represent under 15% of the sample. The sample consisted of PBMCs. These receptor sequences come from a woman between 35 and 50 years old in good health. Some clones in this sample may be carry-over from other donors' samples.

As to this clone: Germline is not matched at one junction end, which may reflect a read error. J is TRBJ2-3 and V is TRBV5-4, with 9 bases identical to TRBD1. CDR3 size: 16 residues. CDR1 SGHNT and CDR2 YYREEE come from the germline V gene (reference sequence). CDR3: CAGSLGGTGRRDTQYF. The CDR3 DNA is TGTGCCGGCAGCTTGGGAGGGACAGGGAGGAGAGATACGCAGTATTTT.

The CDR3 nucleotides are TGTGCCAGTACCGAACCCTGGGGTGGCAGGGTAGGGAGCAATCAGCCCCAGCATTTT. It encodes CASTEPWGGRVGSNQPQHF. The rearrangement joins TRBV19 to TRBJ1-5; D is possibly TRBD1 (5 bases). There are 19 residues in the CDR3. The V end was cut by 7 bases, the J end by 1 base, with 26 bases between. The germline gives CDR1 LNHDA, CDR2 SQIVND (reference sequence). The complete variable domain, with remaining parts taken from reference TRBV19 and TRBJ1-5, reads DGGITQSPKYLFRKEGQNVTLSCEQNLNHDAMYWYRQDPGQGLRLIYYSQIVNDFQKGDIAEGYSVSREKKESFPLTVTSAQKNPTAFYLCASTEPWGGRVGSNQPQHFGDGTRLSIL.

The chain uses TRBV7-9 and TRBJ1-3; 10 bases fit TRBD1. J lost 0 bases, V lost 3 bases, and 5 bases had no gene match. CDR3 length: 17 residues. Looked up from germline, CDR1 is SEHNR and CDR2 is FQNEAQ (reference sequence). The CDR3 spells CASSLGTGVGSGNTIYF. DNA for the CDR3: TGTGCCAGCAGCTTGGGGACAGGGGTCGGCTCTGGAAACACCATATATTTT.

CDR3 sequence reads: CASSPRTTNNEQFF. As DNA, the CDR3 is TGTGCCAGCAGCCCCCGGACTACGAACAATGAGCAGTTCTTC. The chain employs TRBV14 and TRBJ2-1; D perhaps matches TRBD2 (6 bases). Germline V CDR1 and CDR2: SGHDN, FVKESK. Trimming removed 4 bases from V and 5 bases from J, with 12 bases in between. The CDR3 contains 14 residues.

This clone was counted a single time. The chain uses TRBV19 and TRBJ2-1; maybe TRBD2 (6 bases). This CDR3 region has 17 residues. Germline CDR1 and CDR2: LNHDA and SQIVND (reference sequence). Trimming took 2 bases from V and 0 from J, leaving 14 bases between them. Here the CDR3 DNA reads TGTGCCAGTAGTATACCCCCCGCGGGACGCTCCTACAATGAGCAGTTCTTC. Translation gives CASSIPPAGRSYNEQFF. Together with reference TRBV19 and TRBJ2-1, the CDR3 gives the full variable domain: DGGITQSPKYLFRKEGQNVTLSCEQNLNHDAMYWYRQDPGQGLRLIYYSQIVNDFQKGDIAEGYSVSREKKESFPLTVTSAQKNPTAFYLCASSIPPAGRSYNEQFFGPGTRLTVL.

The gene calls are TRBV10-2 and TRBJ2-1, with TRBD2 matching 9 bases. The CDR3 is made up of 14 amino acids. The germline gives CDR1 WSHSY, CDR2 SAAADI. V gave up 8 bases and J gave up 4 bases; unmatched junction bases: 6. The CDR3 loop is CASGLTSGYNEQFF. As DNA, the CDR3 is TGCGCCAGCGGCCTGACTAGCGGATACAATGAGCAGTTCTTC.

The V and J genes are TRBV11-2 and TRBJ1-1; 7 bases line up with TRBD1. The ends lost 3 bases at V and 5 bases at J; junction bases unmatched: 15. Germline CDR1 SGHAT, CDR2 FQNNGV. The CDR3 extends over 17 amino acids. The CDR3 loop is CASSLWSTGLVRTEAFF. CDR3 sequence (DNA): TGTGCCAGCAGCTTGTGGTCGACAGGGCTTGTACGGACTGAAGCTTTCTTT.

V gene TRBV10-3 combines with J gene TRBJ2-3; TRBD2 aligns across 7 bases. Looked up from germline, CDR1 is ENHRY and CDR2 is SYGVKD. The CDR3 loop spans 11 amino acids. V gave up 11 bases and J gave up 4 bases; unmatched junction bases: 3. CDR3 loop: CAVGLADTQYF. Here the CDR3 DNA reads TGTGCCGTTGGACTAGCAGATACGCAGTATTTT.

CDR3 sequence reads: CASRGVTDTQYF. CDR3 coding DNA: TGTGCCAGCAGGGGGGTCACAGATACGCAGTATTTT. The rearrangement uses TRBV2 and TRBJ2-3; D tentatively reads TRBD1 or TRBD2 (5 bases each). V was clipped by 6 bases and J by 2 bases, with 6 bases between them. Germline V gives CDR1 SNHLY, CDR2 FYNNEI. This CDR3 spans 12 amino acids.

This CDR3 reads CASSAGSGTEAFF. The CDR3 DNA sequence: TGTGCCAGCAGCGCGGGGTCAGGGACTGAAGCTTTCTTT. The chain has TRBV9 and TRBJ1-1; perhaps TRBD1 as D (5 bases). CDR1 and CDR2 from the germline V gene are SGDLS and YYNGEE. Trimming took off 3 bases at V and 5 bases at J, with 11 bases between the two ends. CDR3 length equals 13 residues. Variable domain in full (rest from reference TRBV9 and TRBJ1-1): DSGVTQTPKHLITATGQRVTLRCSPRSGDLSVYWYQQSLDQGLQFLIQYYNGEERAKGNILERFSAQQFPDLHSELNLSSLELGDSALYFCASSAGSGTEAFFGQGTRLTVV.

This chain links TRBV7-2 with TRBJ1-2; 10 positions match TRBD1. Germline CDR1 reads SGHTA; CDR2 reads FQGNSA. This CDR3 has 14 residues. The J segment lost 6 bases and the V segment lost 1 base, leaving 2 bases of the junction unmatched. As DNA, the CDR3 is TGTGCCAGCAGCTTAGGACAGGGGGCCGATGGCTACACCTTC. Its translation: CASSLGQGADGYTF.

The chain recombines TRBV5-6 with TRBJ1-6; no reliable D call. This CDR3 is built from 16 residues. From germline, CDR1 is SGHDT and CDR2 YYEEEE. Trimming stripped 2 bases from V and 4 bases from J, with 13 bases between. CDR3 DNA sequence: TGTGCCAGCAGCTTATCCCGAGACGGGTATAATTCACCCCTCCACTTT. This encodes CASSLSRDGYNSPLHF.

This rearrangement joins TRBV7-3 to TRBJ2-7, with 12 positions matching TRBD2. Germline V gene data show CDR1 as SGHTA and CDR2 as FQGTGA. The CDR3 extends over 17 amino acids. V dropped 0 bases and J dropped 3; count of bases not matched to a gene: 6. The CDR3: CASSLTLAGGLIYEQYF. The CDR3 DNA is TGTGCCAGCAGCTTAACACTAGCGGGGGGCCTCATCTACGAGCAGTACTTC.

This clone turned up a few times. This chain links TRBV29-1 with TRBJ2-1, with TRBD2 matching over 8 bases. This CDR3 has 12 amino acids. Unmatched junction bases numbered 6, after V lost 6 bases and J lost 8 bases. CDR1 SQVTM and CDR2 ANQGSEA come from the germline V gene. CDR3 nucleotide sequence: TGCAGCGTGCCCGGGGGGGGCCATGAGCAGTTCTTC. Its protein product is CSVPGGGHEQFF.

The sample holds one count of this clone. The chain employs TRBV7-3 and TRBJ2-1; possible D gene TRBD2, 5 bases. This CDR3 has 16 residues. Trimming removed 5 bases at V and 0 bases at J, with 14 bases between. In germline, CDR1 is SGHTA, CDR2 FQGTGA. The CDR3 sequence: CASSRERSRSYNEQFF. CDR3 nucleotides: TGTGCCAGCAGCCGAGAGCGGAGCCGCTCCTACAATGAGCAGTTCTTC.

The chain joins TRBV30 to TRBJ2-7; 9 positions match TRBD2. V shed 3 bases and J 6 bases; nucleotides not matched to a gene: 15. The CDR3 runs to 16 residues. Per the germline V gene, CDR1 is GTSNPN and CDR2 is SVGIG (reference sequence). The CDR3 region is CAWRPGSGLAPSEQYF. The CDR3 DNA reads TGTGCCTGGAGACCGGGGTCGGGACTAGCCCCTAGCGAGCAGTACTTC.

This clone was counted a few times. The chain combines TRBV7-2 with TRBJ1-1, with D unresolved. CDR3 length: 14 residues. The V and J ends lost 0 bases and 10 bases respectively, with 15 bases between them. CDR1 is SGHTA and CDR2 is FQGNSA in the germline V gene. CDR3 nucleotide sequence: TGTGCCAGCAGCTTAGCTCGGATGGGTCTTGGAGCTTTCTTT. Amino acids: CASSLARMGLGAFF.

The V and J genes are TRBV12-2 and TRBJ2-7; the table's D call of TRBD1 was not tested on the DNA. TRBV12-2 is a documented pseudogene. The CDR3 consists of 15 residues. CDR3 loop: CASRSKTGATYEQYF. The CDR3 DNA reads as TGTGCAAGTCGCTCCAAGACAGGGGCTACTTACGAGCAGTACTTC.

Points on this clone: The same CDR3 also results from other DNA sequences found in this sample. The chain employs TRBV2 and TRBJ1-5; the match to TRBD1 covers 9 bases. The CDR3 runs to 14 residues. Trimming removed 5 bases from V and 4 bases from J; junction bases left unmatched: 3. Germline V CDR1 and CDR2: SNHLY, FYNNEI. This chain's CDR3 is CASSQDRGNQPQHF. DNA for the CDR3: TGTGCCAGCAGTCAGGACAGGGGTAATCAGCCCCAGCATTTT.

This chain uses TRBV5-1 with TRBJ1-5, with 9 bases fitting TRBD1. J lost 2 bases, V lost 1 base, and 10 bases had no gene match. There are 18 residues in the CDR3. Per the germline V gene, CDR1 is SGHRS and CDR2 is YFSETQ. Written as DNA, the CDR3 is TGCGCCAGCAGCTTGCATAAACAGGGGGCGGTGGGCAATCAGCCCCAGCATTTT. Protein sequence: CASSLHKQGAVGNQPQHF. The full variable domain, its missing parts supplied by reference TRBV5-1 and TRBJ1-5, is KAGVTQTPRYLIKTRGQQVTLSCSPISGHRSVSWYQQTPGQGLQFLFEYFSETQRNKGNFPGRFSGRQFSNSRSEMNVSTLELGDSALYLCASSLHKQGAVGNQPQHFGDGTRLSIL.

This sequence joins TRBV19 and TRBJ2-7; 8 bases align to TRBD1. This CDR3 is 11 amino acids long. V lost 10 bases and J lost 9; bases outside the gene matches: 8. The germline CDR1 and CDR2 sequences are LNHDA and SQIVND (reference sequence). CDR3 DNA sequence: TGTGCCACCATGGGGACAGGCCGGCAGTACTTC. The encoded protein is CATMGTGRQYF.

As regards this clone: The junction differs from germline at one of its ends, possibly a read error. The chain carries TRBV25-1 and TRBJ2-1, with 8 bases matching TRBD2. This CDR3 region has 16 residues. Germline V gene sequence: CDR1 MGHDK, CDR2 SYGVNS. The DNA of the CDR3 is TGTGCCGGCAGTGAAATAGTACTAGCGGAACACAATGAGCAGTTCTTC. Translation gives CAGSEIVLAEHNEQFF. The variable domain in full, completed from reference TRBV25-1 and TRBJ2-1, reads EADIYQTPRYLVIGTGKKITLECSQTMGHDKMYWYQQDPGMELHLIHYSYGVNSTEKGDLSSESTVSRIRTEHFPLTLESARPSHTSQYLCAGSEIVLAEHNEQFFGPGTRLTVL.

CDR3 sequence: CASSQERETSEFTDTQYF. CDR3 sequence (DNA): TGCGCCAGCAGCCAAGAAAGAGAGACTAGCGAATTCACAGATACGCAGTATTTT. This chain links TRBV4-1 with TRBJ2-3; TRBD2 agrees at 8 bases. V shed 0 bases and J 2 bases; nucleotides not matched to a gene: 10. The CDR3 length is 18 residues. The germline V gene has CDR1 MGHRA and CDR2 YSYEKL.

The sample holds one count of this clone. V is TRBV7-9 and J is TRBJ1-1; D is perhaps TRBD1 (5 bases). V lost 5 bases to trimming and J lost 4 bases, with 14 bases between them. The CDR3 totals 14 residues. CDR1 SEHNR and CDR2 FQNEAQ come from the germline V gene (reference sequence). The CDR3 DNA sequence: TGTGCCAGCAGCAAAGGGGTACGAGGCACTGAAGCTTTCTTT. Protein sequence: CASSKGVRGTEAFF.

The chain is built from TRBV7-7 and TRBJ2-2; 8 positions match TRBD1. This CDR3 contains 16 residues. Losses at the gene ends were 0 bases for V and 5 bases for J; bases not matched to a gene: 5. Germline loops: CDR1 SSHAT, CDR2 FNYEAQ (reference sequence). In DNA, the CDR3 is TGTGCCAGCAGCTTAGCCCCAGGGGGCGAGACCGGGGAGCTGTTTTTT. Encoded protein: CASSLAPGGETGELFF.

Points on this clone: The sample carries other DNA sequences with the same CDR3. This chain uses TRBV2 with TRBJ1-1; D uncertain. CDR3 size: 13 residues. Per the germline V gene, CDR1 is SNHLY and CDR2 is FYNNEI. V lost 3 bases and J lost 2, with 7 bases in between. This chain's CDR3 is CASSELGNTEAFF. The DNA of the CDR3 is TGTGCCAGCAGTGAGCTGGGAAACACTGAAGCTTTCTTT. Looking up the rest from reference TRBV2 and TRBJ1-1 gives the full variable domain: EPEVTQTPSHQVTQMGQEVILRCVPISNHLYFYWYRQILGQKVEFLVSFYNNEISEKSEIFDDQFSVERPDGSNFTLKIRSTKLEDSAMYFCASSELGNTEAFFGQGTRLTVV.

CDR3 residues: CASSETVSLYEQYF. CDR3 in DNA: TGTGCCAGTAGTGAGACAGTTAGCCTCTACGAGCAGTACTTC. V usage is TRBV19 and J usage is TRBJ2-7, with D possibly being TRBD1 (5 bases). Germline V gene sequence: CDR1 LNHDA, CDR2 SQIVND (reference sequence). Trimming took 5 bases from V and 3 from J, leaving 14 bases between them. CDR3 size: 14 residues.